This TCR beta chain was identified in a study of T-cell reconstitution after alpha-beta-depleted transplantation in children listed by TCRdb under 2016. For context, the study as a whole: The study quantitatively tracked T-cell immune reconstitution after TCRalphabeta/CD19-depleted allogeneic hematopoietic cell transplantation in children using TCR repertoire profiling.

Worth noting for this clonotype: Which antigen it targets is not known. No per-base quality is available; no much larger clone lies one base away.

V sheds 6 bases and J sheds 0 bases, leaving 17 bases between their ends. For CDR1 and CDR2, the germline V gene (reference sequence) lists SEHNR and FQNEAQ. The CDR3, from cysteine to phenylalanine, totals 16 residues. This entry keeps only the CDR3 DNA: 48 bases, framed from base 1. Library preparation employed PCR. Sequencing relied on an Illumina HiSeq 2500. TCR library preparation used molecular barcoding, with unique molecular identifiers applied to normalize quantification of the TCRbeta repertoire. Starting from the raw public reads, TCRdb applied fastp trimming at Q25, assembled clones with MiXCR and retained in-frame beta chains. Every distinct CDR3 protein forms one entry, paired with its most common genes and DNA. Here the sample has 150,000 to 250,000 distinct CDR3 sequences; about 14% occur a single time. The ten largest clones add up to roughly an eighth of the sample.

The sequences come from PBMCs from the stem cell graft donor, collected from the stem cell graft. The sequence links TRBV7-9 to TRBJ1-1; the D gene is not confidently resolved. This TCR was sampled from a human donor who donated a stem cell graft to a child with acute lymphoblastic leukemia. The CDR3 region reads CASRGLGDLMNTEAFF. The DNA sequence follows: TGTGCCAGCAGAGGGTTGGGAGACTTGATGAACACTGAAGCTTTCTTT. Where the CDR3 stops, the reference TRBV7-9 and TRBJ1-1 genes take over; the full variable domain is DTGVSQNPRHKITKRGQNVTFRCDPISEHNRLYWYRQTLGQGPEFLTYFQNEAQLEKSRLLSDRFSAERPKGSFSTLEIQRTEQGDSAMYLCASRGLGDLMNTEAFFGQGTRLTVV.